The source of this TCR beta chain is a study of blood T cell repertoires in COVID-19. Across the whole study: Nucleic acid was either cDNA or gDNA, and it came from T cells, B-cell-depleted T cells, or PBMCs.

There are a few counts of this clone. Germline V CDR1 and CDR2: MNHNS, SASEGT. V lost 6 bases and J lost 3, with 14 bases in between. The CDR3 extends over 15 amino acids. Assay: immunoSEQ multiplex PCR; the TCRdb copy retains only in-frame clones and omits some. The sample has under 450,000 clones; 81% are singletons. The specimen sequenced was peripheral blood. The J gene is TRBJ1-4, the V gene TRBV6-1; D call uncertain. This sequence was found in a human donor with acute or convalescent COVID-19. The donor label of this sample is uncertain. The CDR3 DNA follows: TGTGCCAGCAGGCCTCCGACGGGGTCTAATGAAAAACTGTTTTTT. Amino acids: CASRPPTGSNEKLFF.